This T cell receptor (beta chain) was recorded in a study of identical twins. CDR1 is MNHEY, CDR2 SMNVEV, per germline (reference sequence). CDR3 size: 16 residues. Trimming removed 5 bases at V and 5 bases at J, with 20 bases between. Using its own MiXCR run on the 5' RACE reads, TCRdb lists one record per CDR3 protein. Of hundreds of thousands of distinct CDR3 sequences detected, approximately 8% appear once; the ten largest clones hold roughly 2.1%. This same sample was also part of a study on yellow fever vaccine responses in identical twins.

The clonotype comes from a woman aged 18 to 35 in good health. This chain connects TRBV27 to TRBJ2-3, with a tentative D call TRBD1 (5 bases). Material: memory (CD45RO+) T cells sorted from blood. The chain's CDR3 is CASSQNIRVVRDTQYF. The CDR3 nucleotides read TGTGCCAGCAGTCAAAATATCAGGGTAGTTAGAGATACGCAGTATTTT.